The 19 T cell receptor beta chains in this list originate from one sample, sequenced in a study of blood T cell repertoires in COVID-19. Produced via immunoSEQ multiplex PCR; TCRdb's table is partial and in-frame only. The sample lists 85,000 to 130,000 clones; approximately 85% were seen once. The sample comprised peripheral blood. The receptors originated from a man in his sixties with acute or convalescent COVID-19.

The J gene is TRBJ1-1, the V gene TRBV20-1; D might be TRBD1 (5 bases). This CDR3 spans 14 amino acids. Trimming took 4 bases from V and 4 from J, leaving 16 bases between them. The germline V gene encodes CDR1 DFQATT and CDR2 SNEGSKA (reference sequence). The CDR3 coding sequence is TGCAGTGCTAATGAGCGGGGCGGGGGCACTGAAGCTTTCTTT. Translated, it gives CSANERGGGTEAFF.

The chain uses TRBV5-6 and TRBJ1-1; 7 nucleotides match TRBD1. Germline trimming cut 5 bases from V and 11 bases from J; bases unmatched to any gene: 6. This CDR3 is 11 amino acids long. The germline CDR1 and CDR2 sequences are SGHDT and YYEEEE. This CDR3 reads CASSIGTDAFF. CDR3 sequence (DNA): TGTGCCAGCAGTATCGGGACAGACGCTTTCTTT. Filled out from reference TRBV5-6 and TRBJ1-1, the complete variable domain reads DAGVTQSPTHLIKTRGQQVTLRCSPKSGHDTVSWYQQALGQGPQFIFQYYEEEERQRGNFPDRFSGHQFPNYSSELNVNALLLGDSALYLCASSIGTDAFFGQGTRLTVV.

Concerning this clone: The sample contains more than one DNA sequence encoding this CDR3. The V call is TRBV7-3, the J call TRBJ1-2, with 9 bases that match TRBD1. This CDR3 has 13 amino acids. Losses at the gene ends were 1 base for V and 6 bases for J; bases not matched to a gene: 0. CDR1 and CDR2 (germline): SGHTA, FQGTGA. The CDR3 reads CASSLRQGDGYTF. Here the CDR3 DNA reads TGTGCCAGCAGCTTAAGACAGGGGGATGGCTACACCTTC.

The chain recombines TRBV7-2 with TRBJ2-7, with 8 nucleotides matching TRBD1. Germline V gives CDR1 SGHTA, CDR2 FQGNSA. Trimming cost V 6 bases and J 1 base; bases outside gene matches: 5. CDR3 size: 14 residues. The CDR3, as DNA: TGTGCCAGCAGTCTCCGGGACAGGTCCTACGAGCAGTACTTC. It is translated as CASSLRDRSYEQYF. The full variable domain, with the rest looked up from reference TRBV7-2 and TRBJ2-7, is GAGVSQSPSNKVTEKGKDVELRCDPISGHTALYWYRQSLGQGLEFLIYFQGNSAPDKSGLPSDRFSAERTGGSVSTLTIQRTQQEDSAVYLCASSLRDRSYEQYFGPGTRLTVT.

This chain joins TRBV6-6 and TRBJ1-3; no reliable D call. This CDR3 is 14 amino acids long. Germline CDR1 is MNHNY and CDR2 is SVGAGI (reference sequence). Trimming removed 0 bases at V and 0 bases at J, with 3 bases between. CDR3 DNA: TGTGCCAGCAGTTACTCACACTCTGGAAACACCATATATTTT. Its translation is CASSYSHSGNTIYF.

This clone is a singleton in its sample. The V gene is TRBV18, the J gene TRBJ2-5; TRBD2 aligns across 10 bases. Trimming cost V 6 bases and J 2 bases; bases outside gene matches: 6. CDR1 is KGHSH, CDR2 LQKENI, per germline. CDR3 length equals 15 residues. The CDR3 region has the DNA TGTGCCAGCTCTCTACTAGCGGGGAGTCAAGAGACCCAGTACTTC. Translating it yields CASSLLAGSQETQYF.

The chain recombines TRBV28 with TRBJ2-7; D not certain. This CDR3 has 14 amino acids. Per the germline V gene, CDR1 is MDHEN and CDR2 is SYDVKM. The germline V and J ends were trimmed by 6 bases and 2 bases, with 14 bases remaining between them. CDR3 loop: CASSSDAGAYEQYF. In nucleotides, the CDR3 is TGTGCCAGCAGCTCTGACGCAGGCGCCTACGAGCAGTACTTC.

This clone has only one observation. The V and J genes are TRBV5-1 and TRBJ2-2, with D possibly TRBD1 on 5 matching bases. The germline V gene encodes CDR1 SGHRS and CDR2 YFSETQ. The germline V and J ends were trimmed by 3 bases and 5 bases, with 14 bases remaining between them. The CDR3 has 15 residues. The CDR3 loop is CASSSRSGRTGELFF. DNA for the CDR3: TGCGCCAGCAGCTCGAGGTCAGGGCGGACCGGGGAGCTGTTTTTT.

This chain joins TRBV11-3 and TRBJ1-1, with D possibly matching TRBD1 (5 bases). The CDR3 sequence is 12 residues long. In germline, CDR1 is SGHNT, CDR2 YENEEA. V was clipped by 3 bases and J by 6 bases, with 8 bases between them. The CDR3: CASSLGPPEAFF. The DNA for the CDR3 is TGTGCCAGCAGCTTGGGGCCCCCTGAAGCTTTCTTT.

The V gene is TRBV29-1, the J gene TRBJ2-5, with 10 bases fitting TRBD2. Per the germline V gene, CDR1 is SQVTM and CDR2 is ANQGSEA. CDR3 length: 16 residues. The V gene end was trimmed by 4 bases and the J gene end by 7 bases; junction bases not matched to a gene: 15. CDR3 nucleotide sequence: TGCAGCGTTGGTTGGGCTAGCGGGAGTCATATAGGGACCCAGTACTTC. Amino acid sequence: CSVGWASGSHIGTQYF. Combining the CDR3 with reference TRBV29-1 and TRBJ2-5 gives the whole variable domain SAVISQKPSRDICQRGTSLTIQCQVDSQVTMMFWYRQQPGQSLTLIATANQGSEATYESGFVIDKFPISRPNLTFSTLTVSNMSPEDSSIYLCSVGWASGSHIGTQYFGPGTRLLVL.

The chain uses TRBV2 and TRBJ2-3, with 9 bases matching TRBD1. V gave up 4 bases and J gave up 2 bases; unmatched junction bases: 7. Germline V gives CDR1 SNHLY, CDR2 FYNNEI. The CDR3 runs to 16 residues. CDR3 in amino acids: CASSVSTGGSTDTQYF. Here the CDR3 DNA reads TGTGCCAGCAGTGTTAGTACAGGGGGCTCCACAGATACGCAGTATTTT.

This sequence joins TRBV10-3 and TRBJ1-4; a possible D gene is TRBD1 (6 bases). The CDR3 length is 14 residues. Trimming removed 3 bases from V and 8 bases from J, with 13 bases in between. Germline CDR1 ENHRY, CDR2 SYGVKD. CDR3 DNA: TGTGCCATCAGTGACACTCGACAGGAGGAAAAACTGTTTTTT. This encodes CAISDTRQEEKLFF.

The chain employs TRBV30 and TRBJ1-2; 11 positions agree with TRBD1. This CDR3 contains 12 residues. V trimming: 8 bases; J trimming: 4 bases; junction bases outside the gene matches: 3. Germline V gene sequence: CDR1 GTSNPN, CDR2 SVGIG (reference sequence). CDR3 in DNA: TGTGCCCGGACAGGGGGCCTCTATGGCTACACCTTC. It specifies CARTGGLYGYTF.

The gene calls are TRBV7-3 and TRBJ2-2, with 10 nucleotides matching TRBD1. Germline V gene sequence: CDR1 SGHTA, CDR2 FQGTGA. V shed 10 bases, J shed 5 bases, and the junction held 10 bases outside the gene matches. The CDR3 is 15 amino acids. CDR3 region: CATSRGTGETGELFF. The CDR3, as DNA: TGTGCCACCTCTCGCGGGACAGGGGAAACCGGGGAGCTGTTTTTT.

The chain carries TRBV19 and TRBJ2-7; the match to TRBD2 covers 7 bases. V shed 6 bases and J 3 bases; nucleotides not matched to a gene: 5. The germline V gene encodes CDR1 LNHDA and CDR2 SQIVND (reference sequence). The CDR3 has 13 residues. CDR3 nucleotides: TGTGCCAGTAGCTTTAGGGAGGGCTACGAGCAGTACTTC. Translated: CASSFREGYEQYF. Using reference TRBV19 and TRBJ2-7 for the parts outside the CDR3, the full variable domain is DGGITQSPKYLFRKEGQNVTLSCEQNLNHDAMYWYRQDPGQGLRLIYYSQIVNDFQKGDIAEGYSVSREKKESFPLTVTSAQKNPTAFYLCASSFREGYEQYFGPGTRLTVT.

As DNA, the CDR3 is TGTGCCAGCAGCCCACAGGTTTCTGGGGCCAACGTCCTGACTTTC. Protein sequence: CASSPQVSGANVLTF. The V and J genes are TRBV7-3 and TRBJ2-6; possible D gene TRBD1, 5 bases. CDR1 and CDR2 from the germline V gene are SGHTA and FQGTGA. This CDR3 contains 15 residues. V shed 5 bases and J shed 1 base, with 9 bases lying between them.

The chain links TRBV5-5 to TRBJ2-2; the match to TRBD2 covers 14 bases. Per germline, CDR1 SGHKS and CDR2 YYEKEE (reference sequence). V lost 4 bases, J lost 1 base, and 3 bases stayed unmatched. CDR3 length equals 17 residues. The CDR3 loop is CASSLTSGGVNTGELFF. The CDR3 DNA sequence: TGTGCCAGCAGCCTGACTAGCGGGGGGGTGAACACCGGGGAGCTGTTTTTT.

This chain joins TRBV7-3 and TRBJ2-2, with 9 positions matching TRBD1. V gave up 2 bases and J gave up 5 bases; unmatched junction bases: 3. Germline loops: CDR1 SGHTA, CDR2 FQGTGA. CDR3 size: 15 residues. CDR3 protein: CASSLQGQGTGELFF. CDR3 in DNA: TGTGCCAGCAGCTTACAAGGACAGGGGACCGGGGAGCTGTTTTTT.

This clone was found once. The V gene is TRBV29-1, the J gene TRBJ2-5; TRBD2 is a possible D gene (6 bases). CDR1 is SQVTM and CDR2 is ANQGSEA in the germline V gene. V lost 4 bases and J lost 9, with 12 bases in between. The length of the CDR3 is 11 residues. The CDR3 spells CSVAGSKAQYF. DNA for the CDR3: TGCAGCGTTGCCGGGAGTAAGGCCCAGTACTTC.